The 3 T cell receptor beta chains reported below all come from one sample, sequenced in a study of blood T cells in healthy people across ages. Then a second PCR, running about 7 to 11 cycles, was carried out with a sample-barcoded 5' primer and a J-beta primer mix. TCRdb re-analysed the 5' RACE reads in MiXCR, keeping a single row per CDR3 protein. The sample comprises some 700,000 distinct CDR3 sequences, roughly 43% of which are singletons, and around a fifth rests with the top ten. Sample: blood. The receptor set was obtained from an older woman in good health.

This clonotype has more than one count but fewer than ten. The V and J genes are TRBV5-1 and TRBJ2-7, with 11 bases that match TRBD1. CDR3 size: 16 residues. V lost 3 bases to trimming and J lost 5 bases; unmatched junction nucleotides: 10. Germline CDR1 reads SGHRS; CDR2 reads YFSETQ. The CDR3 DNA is TGCGCCAGCAGCTCCGGGACAGGGGGTTTCGGGGACGAGCAGTACTTC. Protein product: CASSSGTGGFGDEQYF.

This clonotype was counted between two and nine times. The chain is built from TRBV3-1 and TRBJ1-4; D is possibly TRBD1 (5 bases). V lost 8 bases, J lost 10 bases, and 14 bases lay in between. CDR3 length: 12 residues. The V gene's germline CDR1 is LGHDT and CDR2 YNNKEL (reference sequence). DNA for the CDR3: TGTGCCAGCCCCGACAGTAAAGGAAAACTGTTTTTT. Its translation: CASPDSKGKLFF.

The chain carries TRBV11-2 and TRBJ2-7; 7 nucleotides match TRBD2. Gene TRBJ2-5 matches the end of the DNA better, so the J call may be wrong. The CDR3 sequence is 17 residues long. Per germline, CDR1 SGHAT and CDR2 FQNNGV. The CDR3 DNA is TGTGCCAGCAGCGCTCGACTAGCACCAACCGACGGGGAGACCCAGTACTTC. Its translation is CASSARLAPTDGETQYF.